The subject of this entry is one T cell receptor (beta chain). This record belongs to a study of blood T cell repertoires in COVID-19. Background on the study: Sites in the United States, Italy and Spain provided acute and convalescent COVID-19 samples. Sample material is recorded as cDNA or gDNA derived from T cells, B-cell-depleted T cells, or PBMCs.

In the original processing: How many nucleated cells were present was estimated from reference gene primer amplification. Assay: immunoSEQ multiplex PCR; the TCRdb copy retains only in-frame clones and omits some. V and J calls and clone size follow that table, whereas D and trimming were derived from the DNA. The top ten hold 2% to 2.5% of the sample, which has 200,000 to 250,000 clones, roughly 88% seen once. The sequence was obtained from a man younger than 45 who had recovered from COVID-19. Sequenced input: peripheral blood.

The CDR3 sequence: CSVGQYEQYF. The CDR3 DNA reads TGCAGCGTTGGACAATACGAGCAGTACTTC. The V gene is TRBV29-1, the J gene TRBJ2-7; D ambiguous. V was shortened by 4 bases and J by 4 bases, with 5 bases between the two germline ends. CDR3 length: 10 residues. Germline lookup yields CDR1 SQVTM and CDR2 ANQGSEA.